The rows below give T cell receptor beta chains drawn from one sample of a study of shared clonotypes between healthy human individuals. Sequencing used immunoSEQ multiplex PCR; TCRdb keeps in-frame clones, though not all of them. The sample includes around 2.1 million clones, almost 96% of them seen just once. Sequencing was done on a sample of naive CD4+ T cells sorted from blood. Receptor source: a man younger than 30 in good health. Each CDR3 is given with its conserved first and last residue. A D gene is named only where the DNA matches it firmly. Clone size, where shown, is once, few, many, or a class for clones that have expanded.

>TRBJ2-1|TRBD2|NA|TRBV4-3
TGCGCCAGCAGCCAAGTTGCGGGAGTTTATAAGTCCTACAATGAGCAGTTCTTC
CASSQVAGVYKSYNEQFF
>TRBJ1-1|NA|NA|TRBV6-5
TGTGCCAGCAGGAGAGGACAGTCGAACACTGAAGCTTTCTTT
CASRRGQSNTEAFF
>TRBJ1-3|NA|NA|TRBV7-9
TGTGCCAGCAGCCCACAGGTCTCTGGAAACACCATATATTTT
CASSPQVSGNTIYF
>TRBJ1-3|NA|once|TRBV18
TGTGCCAGCTCACCCCCAGGGATTGCCTCTGGAAACACCATATATTTT
CASSPPGIASGNTIYF
>TRBJ1-4|NA|once|TRBV7-9
TGTGCCAGCAGCTCAGACAGTTCCGGTAATGAAAAACTGTTTTTT
CASSSDSSGNEKLFF
>TRBJ1-5|NA|NA|TRBV6-5
TGTGCCAGCCAAAGGGGGAATCAGCCCCAGCATTTT
CASQRGNQPQHF
>TRBJ2-5|TRBD2|NA|TRBV14
TGTGCCAGCAGCCAAAGCGGGGGGGCAACCCAAGAGACCCAGTACTTC
CASSQSGGATQETQYF
>TRBJ1-2|NA|NA|TRBV5-1
TGCGCCAGCAGCTTGGCCTTAGGCGATGGCTACACCTTC
CASSLALGDGYTF
>TRBJ2-3|NA|NA|TRBV21-1
TGTGCCAGCAGGTCCGGCACAGATACGCAGTATTTT
CASRSGTDTQYF
>TRBJ1-3|NA|NA|TRBV6-8
TGTGCCAGCAGTTACAGGGTTGGTGGAAACACCATATATTTT
CASSYRVGGNTIYF
>TRBJ2-1|TRBD2|NA|TRBV9
TGTGCCAGCAGCGGGACTAGCCCCTACAATGAGCAGTTCTTC
CASSGTSPYNEQFF
>TRBJ2-3|TRBD2|once|TRBV10-1
TGCGCCAGCAGTGAGTTGACTAGCGCAGATACGCAGTATTTT
CASSELTSADTQYF
>TRBJ2-2|NA|NA|TRBV6-1
TGTGCCAGCAGTTTTATCGACACCGGGGAGCTGTTTTTT
CASSFIDTGELFF
>TRBJ1-1|NA|NA|TRBV6-5
TGTGCCAGCAGTTCAATCAGGGTCGCGAACACTGAAGCTTTCTTT
CASSSIRVANTEAFF
>TRBJ2-2|TRBD1|NA|TRBV7-9
TGTGCCAGCAGCTCCGGACAGGGGGCCGGGGAGCTGTTTTTT
CASSSGQGAGELFF
>TRBJ2-3|NA|few|TRBV5-1
TGCGCCAGCAGGATGGAGGATACGCAGTATTTT
CASRMEDTQYF